The 21 T cell receptor beta chains below come from one sample, sequenced in a study of CD8+ T cells in alopecia areata. Treatment reported: oral pan-JAK inhibitor, 5-10 mg twice daily. In each case, RNA was isolated and then reverse transcribed into cDNA as the sequencing template. TCRdb's table, derived via immunoSEQ multiplex PCR, lists solely in-frame clones and lacks some. Altogether some 190,000 clones are present, 45% to 60% being singletons, with the ten largest covering 10%. Sequencing was performed on CD8+ T cells sorted from blood, taken around week 53, from a patient treated with tofacitinib. Receptors were obtained from a human donor with alopecia areata.

The V gene is TRBV27, the J gene TRBJ2-2; TRBD1 agrees at 7 bases. CDR1 is MNHEY, CDR2 SMNVEV, per germline (reference sequence). The V gene end was trimmed by 7 bases and the J gene end by 5 bases; junction bases not matched to a gene: 13. The length of the CDR3 is 16 residues. The CDR3 loop reads CASTLLGTEGTGELFF. In nucleotides, the CDR3 is TGTGCCAGCACGCTACTCGGGACAGAGGGGACCGGGGAGCTGTTTTTT.

In this sample, this clone turned up once. The gene calls are TRBV6-1 and TRBJ2-7; the match to TRBD1 covers 7 bases. After removal of 1 base from V and 2 bases from J, the junction contained 5 bases not matched to a gene. Germline V gene sequence: CDR1 MNHNS, CDR2 SASEGT. The CDR3 is 15 amino acids. The CDR3 nucleotides read TGTGCCAGCAGTGAAGTCCGGGACAGACCCTACGAGCAGTACTTC. Translated, it gives CASSEVRDRPYEQYF.

The chain joins TRBV7-8 to TRBJ1-1; D is unresolved. CDR1 and CDR2 (germline): SGHVS, FQNEAQ. The CDR3 runs to 17 residues. V lost 1 base, J lost 0 bases, and 15 bases lay in between. CDR3 residues: CASSLESRQRLNTEAFF. CDR3 nucleotide sequence: TGTGCCAGCAGCTTAGAGTCGAGGCAGCGCCTGAACACTGAAGCTTTCTTT.

This chain joins TRBV30 and TRBJ1-2; no clear D gene. Germline V gene sequence: CDR1 GTSNPN, CDR2 SVGIG (reference sequence). This CDR3 region has 17 residues. V lost 3 bases to trimming and J lost 8 bases, with 28 bases between them. The CDR3 region is CAWRSWSEDQKLRGYTF. Here the CDR3 DNA reads TGTGCCTGGAGGAGCTGGAGTGAAGATCAGAAGTTGAGAGGCTACACCTTC.

The V and J genes are TRBV30 and TRBJ1-1; 8 bases match TRBD1. V lost 5 bases and J lost 4; bases outside the gene matches: 6. Germline V gene sequence: CDR1 GTSNPN, CDR2 SVGIG (reference sequence). The CDR3 consists of 13 residues. The CDR3 protein is CAWALGTGTEAFF. The DNA for the CDR3 is TGTGCCTGGGCCCTCGGGACAGGCACTGAAGCTTTCTTT.

This clone has only a few counts. The chain has TRBV6-5 and TRBJ2-1; 16 bases map to TRBD2. Germline-derived CDR1 and CDR2 are MNHEY and SVGAGI. The junction had 1 base not matched to a gene; V was cut back by 5 bases and J by 6 bases. This CDR3 is built from 15 residues. The CDR3 DNA sequence: TGTGCCAGCAGTGGGACTAGCGGGGGGGCCAATGAGCAGTTCTTC. Amino acid sequence: CASSGTSGGANEQFF.

This clone was detected a few times. V and J are TRBV15 and TRBJ1-2; D possibly corresponds to TRBD1 (5 bases). The germline gives CDR1 LNHNV, CDR2 YYDKDF (reference sequence). This CDR3 has 16 residues. Trimming stripped 1 base from V and 0 bases from J, with 12 bases between. CDR3 in DNA: TGTGCCACCAGCAGAGCCGCCGAGGGGACTAACTATGGCTACACCTTC. Translating gives CATSRAAEGTNYGYTF.

V and J are TRBV5-6 and TRBJ2-3; D remains ambiguous. Trimming stripped 2 bases from V and 2 bases from J, with 15 bases between. Germline V gene lookup returns CDR1 SGHDT and CDR2 YYEEEE. The CDR3 totals 16 residues. The CDR3 region is CASSFLREHNTDTQYF. CDR3 sequence (DNA): TGTGCCAGCAGCTTCTTACGAGAGCACAACACAGATACGCAGTATTTT.

The V call is TRBV14, the J call TRBJ2-2; unclear D gene. From germline, CDR1 is SGHDN and CDR2 FVKESK. The CDR3 extends over 14 amino acids. Trimming pared 8 bases from V and 11 bases from J, leaving 21 bases between. DNA of the CDR3: TGTGCCAGCCGGCTCGGACGGGCGGACGGAGAGCTGTTTTTT. This translates into CASRLGRADGELFF.

This clone appeared a few times. This sequence joins TRBV6-5 and TRBJ1-6; maybe TRBD1 (5 bases). The ends were cut back, 4 bases at V and 17 bases at J, with 18 bases in the middle. Per the germline V gene, CDR1 is MNHEY and CDR2 is SVGAGI. This CDR3 contains 13 residues. Here the CDR3 DNA reads TGTGCCAGCAGTTCCCAATGGTCACAGGTTGTCCACTTT. Its translation: CASSSQWSQVVHF.

This rearrangement joins TRBV5-1 to TRBJ1-1; D gene uncertain. The germline V gene has CDR1 SGHRS and CDR2 YFSETQ. The CDR3 totals 14 residues. V lost 2 bases and J 9 bases, leaving 17 bases between the germline ends. CDR3 loop: CASSFRAGDWQAFF. For the CDR3, the DNA is TGCGCCAGCAGCTTCCGGGCGGGTGATTGGCAAGCTTTCTTT.

J is TRBJ2-7 and V is TRBV6-5, with D possibly being TRBD1 (5 bases). Looked up from germline, CDR1 is MNHEY and CDR2 is SVGAGI. The CDR3 totals 15 residues. Trimming took off 4 bases at V and 1 base at J, with 14 bases between the two ends. For the CDR3, the DNA is TGTGCCAGCAGTTGGTCAGGGTTGTCTTCCTACGAGCAGTACTTC. It codes for CASSWSGLSSYEQYF.

As DNA, the CDR3 is TGCGCCAGCAGCTCCAGGGGGGGCACTGAAGCTTTCTTT. Its translation: CASSSRGGTEAFF. The V and J genes are TRBV5-1 and TRBJ1-1; 7 bases align to TRBD1. The germline CDR1 and CDR2 sequences are SGHRS and YFSETQ. V dropped 3 bases and J dropped 4; count of bases not matched to a gene: 3. The length of the CDR3 is 13 residues.

V is TRBV27 and J is TRBJ1-2, with 7 bases fitting TRBD1. The V and J ends lost 8 bases and 8 bases, in that order; junction bases with no gene match: 11. Germline CDR1 is MNHEY and CDR2 is SMNVEV (reference sequence). The CDR3 runs 13 residues. CDR3 nucleotides: TGTGCCAGCGCCGAAAAGGGGGCGGGAGGCTACACCTTC. Translation gives CASAEKGAGGYTF.

This clone is termed medium-sized (0.01 to 0.1%). J is TRBJ2-3 and V is TRBV12-5; the D is unclear. Germline CDR1 and CDR2: LGHNT and FRNRAP. Trimming cost V 6 bases and J 0 bases, with 16 bases left between them. This CDR3 region has 16 residues. CDR3 sequence reads: CASGTTTRPSTDTQYF. CDR3 coding DNA: TGTGCTAGTGGCACTACCACCCGACCTAGCACAGATACGCAGTATTTT. Complete variable domain (other parts from reference TRBV12-5 and TRBJ2-3): DARVTQTPRHKVTEMGQEVTMRCQPILGHNTVFWYRQTMMQGLELLAYFRNRAPLDDSGMPKDRFSAEMPDATLATLKIQPSEPRDSAVYFCASGTTTRPSTDTQYFGPGTRLTVL.

Concerning this clone itself: The same CDR3 arises from other DNA sequences in this sample as well. V is TRBV2 and J is TRBJ2-1; 13 bases align to TRBD2. With 4 bases clipped from V and 8 bases from J, the junction kept 5 bases outside the gene matches. This CDR3 contains 15 residues. The germline gives CDR1 SNHLY, CDR2 FYNNEI. CDR3 DNA sequence: TGTGCCAGCAGTGGAACTAGCGGGGGGGCCCATGAGCAGTTCTTC. Encoded protein: CASSGTSGGAHEQFF.

The V gene is TRBV7-6, the J gene TRBJ2-7; possible D gene TRBD1, 6 bases. The germline CDR1 and CDR2 sequences are SGHVS and FNYEAQ. The CDR3 runs to 12 residues. Trimming removed 5 bases at V and 4 bases at J, with 9 bases between. The CDR3 sequence: CASSADRYEQYF. CDR3 in DNA: TGTGCCAGCAGCGCGGACAGATACGAGCAGTACTTC. The complete variable domain, with remaining parts taken from reference TRBV7-6 and TRBJ2-7, reads GAGVSQSPRYKVTKRGQDVALRCDPISGHVSLYWYRQALGQGPEFLTYFNYEAQQDKSGLPNDRFSAERPEGSISTLTIQRTEQRDSAMYRCASSADRYEQYFGPGTRLTVT.

Concerning this clone: Other DNA sequences from this sample encode an identical CDR3 as well. V gene TRBV7-9 combines with J gene TRBJ1-1, with no clear D. V lost 1 base and J 2 bases, leaving 2 bases between the germline ends. The germline V gene encodes CDR1 SEHNR and CDR2 FQNEAQ (reference sequence). The CDR3 totals 12 residues. The CDR3 bases are TGTGCCAGCAGCTTAGACAACACTGAAGCTTTCTTT. This encodes CASSLDNTEAFF.

This chain joins TRBV5-6 and TRBJ2-1, with D perhaps matching TRBD2 (7 bases). This CDR3 comprises 12 residues. Germline V gene lookup returns CDR1 SGHDT and CDR2 YYEEEE. Deletions cut 7 bases from V and 7 bases from J, with 12 bases between. CDR3 in DNA: TGTGCCAGCGGGGGGGGCCGAAATGAGCAGTTCTTC. Translating it yields CASGGGRNEQFF.

This clone was seen a few times. This chain connects TRBV29-1 to TRBJ2-7, with D uncertain. CDR3 length: 13 residues. Germline lookup yields CDR1 SQVTM and CDR2 ANQGSEA. Trimming took 5 bases from V and 1 from J, leaving 12 bases between them. The CDR3 region is CSVLGGISYEQYF. The CDR3 DNA reads TGCAGCGTTCTCGGTGGGATTTCCTACGAGCAGTACTTC.

This sequence joins TRBV7-9 and TRBJ2-3; D is perhaps TRBD1 (5 bases). The CDR3 loop spans 16 amino acids. Germline assignment: CDR1 SEHNR and CDR2 FQNEAQ (reference sequence). V was pared by 1 base and J by 2 bases, with 13 bases between. The CDR3 loop reads CASSLVAGWDTDTQYF. The DNA of the CDR3 is TGTGCCAGCAGCTTAGTGGCAGGGTGGGACACAGATACGCAGTATTTT.